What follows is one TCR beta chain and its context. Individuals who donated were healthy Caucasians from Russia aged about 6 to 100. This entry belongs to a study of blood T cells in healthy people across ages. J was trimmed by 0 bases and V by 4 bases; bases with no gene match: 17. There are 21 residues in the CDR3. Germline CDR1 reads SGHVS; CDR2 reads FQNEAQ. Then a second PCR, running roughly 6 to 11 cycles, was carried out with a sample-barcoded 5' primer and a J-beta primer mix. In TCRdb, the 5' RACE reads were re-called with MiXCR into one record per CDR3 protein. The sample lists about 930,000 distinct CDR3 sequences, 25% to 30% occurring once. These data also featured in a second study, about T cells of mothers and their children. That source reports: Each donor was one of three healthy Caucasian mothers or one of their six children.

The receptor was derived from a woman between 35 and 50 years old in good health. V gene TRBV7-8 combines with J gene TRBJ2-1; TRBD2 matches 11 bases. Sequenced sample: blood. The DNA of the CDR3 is TGTGCCAGCAGCTCGCGCCGTGTTAGCGGGGGGGCTAGGGCCTCCTACAATGAGCAGTTCTTC. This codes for CASSSRRVSGGARASYNEQFF.